The sequence of this T cell receptor (beta chain) was determined in a study of blood T cells in healthy people across ages. Next came a second PCR, run for about 7 to 12 cycles, which used a sample-barcoded 5' primer along with a J-beta primer mix. TCRdb processed the 5' RACE reads anew with MiXCR; each CDR3 protein has one entry. The sample has hundreds of thousands of distinct CDR3 sequences, less than 60% seen once. Study outcomes and limitations: No one knew whether donors had CMV, which possibly confounded expanded clonotype changes. Diversity of TCR beta correlated strongly with naive T cell percentage. Unsorted PBMCs ruled out conclusive naive versus antigen-experienced comparison.

The CDR3 loop spans 16 amino acids. Germline assignment: CDR1 SGHTA and CDR2 FQGNSA. V dropped 4 bases and J dropped 5 bases, with 18 bases sitting between them. A word on this clonotype: No antigen is known for it.

The authors isolated at least 7 million PBMCs per sample. The rearrangement links TRBV7-2 to TRBJ2-1, with D perhaps TRBD2 (6 bases). The source of this sequence is an elderly man in good health. Sequenced sample: blood. Here the CDR3 DNA reads TGTGCCAGCAGCTCATACGGGGGTGCGGCCAACAATGAGCAGTTCTTC. Residues: CASSSYGGAANNEQFF.